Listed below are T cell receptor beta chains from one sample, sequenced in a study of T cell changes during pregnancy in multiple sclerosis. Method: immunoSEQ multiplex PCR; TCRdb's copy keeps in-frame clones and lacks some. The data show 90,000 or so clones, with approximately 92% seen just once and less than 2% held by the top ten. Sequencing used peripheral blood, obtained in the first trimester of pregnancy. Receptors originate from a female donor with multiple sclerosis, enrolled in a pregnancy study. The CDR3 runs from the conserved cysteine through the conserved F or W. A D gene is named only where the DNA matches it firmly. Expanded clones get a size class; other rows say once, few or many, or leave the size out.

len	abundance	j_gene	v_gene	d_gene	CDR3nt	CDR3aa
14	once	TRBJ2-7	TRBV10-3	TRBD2	TGTGCCATCAGTGGTTTAGCGGGAGAAAGCGAGCAGTACTTC	CAISGLAGESEQYF
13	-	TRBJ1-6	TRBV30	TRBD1	TGTGCCGGGGACAGAACTAATAATTCACCCCTCCACTTT	CAGDRTNNSPLHF
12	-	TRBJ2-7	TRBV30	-	TGTGCCTGGAGTGTTATCTTAAACGAGCAGTACTTC	CAWSVILNEQYF
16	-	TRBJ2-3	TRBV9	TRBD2	TGTGCCAGCAGCGTAGATCGAGCGGGGGGCACAGATACGCAGTATTTT	CASSVDRAGGTDTQYF
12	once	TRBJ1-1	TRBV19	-	TGTGCCAGTAGTATCGGAGGATCTGAAGCTTTCTTT	CASSIGGSEAFF
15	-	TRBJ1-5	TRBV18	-	TGTGCCAGCTCACCATCTCAGGGGACCAATCAGCCCCAGCATTTT	CASSPSQGTNQPQHF
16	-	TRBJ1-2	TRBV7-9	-	TGTGCCAGCAGCTTAGTTACAGGCCCCTATCCCTATGGCTACACCTTC	CASSLVTGPYPYGYTF
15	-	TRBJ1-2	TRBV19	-	TGTGCCAGTAGTATTTCCCCTCCTAGTAACTATGGCTACACCTTC	CASSISPPSNYGYTF
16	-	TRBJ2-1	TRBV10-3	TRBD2	TGTGCCATCAGCTCGACTAGCGCAACGACCTACAATGAGCAGTTCTTC	CAISSTSATTYNEQFF
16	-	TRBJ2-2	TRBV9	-	TGTGCCAGCAGCGTTGGCGCGGATCCCAACACCGGGGAGCTGTTTTTT	CASSVGADPNTGELFF
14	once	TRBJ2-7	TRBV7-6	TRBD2	TGTGCCAGCAGCTTAAGTTGGACTAGCGGCGAGCAGTACTTC	CASSLSWTSGEQYF
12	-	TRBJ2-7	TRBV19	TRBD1	TGTGCCTCCCGGGACAGTACCTACGAGCAGTACTTC	CASRDSTYEQYF
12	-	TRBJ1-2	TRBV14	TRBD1	TGTGCCAGCAGCGACAACAGGGGGCTTCACACCTTC	CASSDNRGLHTF
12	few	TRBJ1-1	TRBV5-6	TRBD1	TGTGCCAGCAGCCGACAGGGTGGTGAAGCTTTCTTT	CASSRQGGEAFF
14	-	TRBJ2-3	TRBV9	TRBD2	TGTGCCAGCAGCGTCAGCGGGAGTGGAGATACGCAGTATTTT	CASSVSGSGDTQYF
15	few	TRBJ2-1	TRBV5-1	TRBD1	TGCGCCAGCAGCTTGCTTCCGGGACAGCCTAATGAGCAGTTCTTC	CASSLLPGQPNEQFF
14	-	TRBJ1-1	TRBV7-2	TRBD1	TGTGCCAGCAGCCGCAAAACAGGGGGCAGTATGGCTTTCTTT	CASSRKTGGSMAFF
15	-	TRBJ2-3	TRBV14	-	TGTGCCAGCAGTCTCTTAGCAGGGAGCACAGATACGCAGTATTTT	CASSLLAGSTDTQYF
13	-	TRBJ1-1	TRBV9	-	TGTGCCAGCAGCGGGCCCAGAGCGGCTGAAGCTTTCTTT	CASSGPRAAEAFF
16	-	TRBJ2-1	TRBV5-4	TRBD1	TGTGCCAGCAGCCCGGGACAGGTGAGGCCTGACAATGAGCAGTTCTTC	CASSPGQVRPDNEQFF
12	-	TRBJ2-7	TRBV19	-	TGTGCCAGTAGCCAGGGTGTGTACGAGCAGTACTTC	CASSQGVYEQYF
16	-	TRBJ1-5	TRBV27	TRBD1	TGTGCCAGCAGAACCTTCCTGGGACAGGGCAATCAGCCCCAGCATTTT	CASRTFLGQGNQPQHF
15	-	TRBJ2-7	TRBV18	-	TGTGCCAGCTCACCACCGACAGGAAACCCCTACGAGCAGTACTTC	CASSPPTGNPYEQYF
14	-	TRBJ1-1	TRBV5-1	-	TGCGCCAGCAGCGAAGACAGGAGTTACACTGAAGCTTTCTTT	CASSEDRSYTEAFF
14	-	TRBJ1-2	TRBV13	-	TGTGCCAGCAGCTTAGAGGGGGGGTTATATGGCTACACCTTC	CASSLEGGLYGYTF
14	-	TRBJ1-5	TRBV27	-	TGTGCCAGCAGTTTCAGGGGAATCAATCAGCCCCAGCATTTT	CASSFRGINQPQHF
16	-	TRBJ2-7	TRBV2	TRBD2	TGTGCCAGCAGGGGGGTTCGCGGGAGGACCACCTACGAGCAGTACTTC	CASRGVRGRTTYEQYF
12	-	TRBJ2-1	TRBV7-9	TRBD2	TGTGCCAGCAGCTTTGGGGGGGGTGAGCAGTTCTTC	CASSFGGGEQFF
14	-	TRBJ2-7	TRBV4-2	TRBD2	TGTGCCAGCAGTCAGGGGCGGGGGGCCTGGGAGCAGTACTTC	CASSQGRGAWEQYF
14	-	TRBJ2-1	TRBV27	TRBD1	TGTGCCAGCAGCACGCAGACAGGGAAGAATGAGCAGTTCTTC	CASSTQTGKNEQFF
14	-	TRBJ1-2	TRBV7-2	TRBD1	TGTGCCAGCAGCAGGGACAGAGCTAACTATGGCTACACCTTC	CASSRDRANYGYTF
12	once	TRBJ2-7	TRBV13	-	TGTGCCAGCAGCTTAGGCGGTCACGAGCAGTACTTC	CASSLGGHEQYF
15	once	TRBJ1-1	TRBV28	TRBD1	TGTGCCAGCAGCTCCGCCGGGACAGGGTGGGATGAAGCTTTCTTT	CASSSAGTGWDEAFF
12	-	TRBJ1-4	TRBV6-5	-	TGTGCCAGCAGCCAGGGGAATGAAAAACTGTTTTTT	CASSQGNEKLFF
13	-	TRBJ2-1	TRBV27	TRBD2	TGTGCCAGCAGTCTAACTAGCGGGAGGGAGCAGTTCTTC	CASSLTSGREQFF
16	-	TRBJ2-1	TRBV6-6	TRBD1	TGTGCCAGCAGTTACCCCGACAGGGAGCCCTACAATGAGCAGTTCTTC	CASSYPDREPYNEQFF
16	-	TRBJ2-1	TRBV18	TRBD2	TGTGCCAGCTCATCGACTAGCGGGAGTTCCTACAATGAGCAGTTCTTC	CASSSTSGSSYNEQFF
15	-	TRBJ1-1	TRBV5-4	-	TGTGCCAGCAGCTTGGCGGGGAGGGAGAACACTGAAGCTTTCTTT	CASSLAGRENTEAFF
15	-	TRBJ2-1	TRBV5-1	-	TGCGCCAGCAGCTTGCTTGGGGCAGGGTACAATGAGCAGTTCTTC	CASSLLGAGYNEQFF
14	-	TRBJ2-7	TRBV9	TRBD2	TGTGCCAGCAGCTCAGGGACTAGATCCTACGAGCAGTACTTC	CASSSGTRSYEQYF
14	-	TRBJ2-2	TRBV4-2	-	TGTGCCAGCAGATGGGACATTCGGTCCGGGGAGCTGTTTTTT	CASRWDIRSGELFF